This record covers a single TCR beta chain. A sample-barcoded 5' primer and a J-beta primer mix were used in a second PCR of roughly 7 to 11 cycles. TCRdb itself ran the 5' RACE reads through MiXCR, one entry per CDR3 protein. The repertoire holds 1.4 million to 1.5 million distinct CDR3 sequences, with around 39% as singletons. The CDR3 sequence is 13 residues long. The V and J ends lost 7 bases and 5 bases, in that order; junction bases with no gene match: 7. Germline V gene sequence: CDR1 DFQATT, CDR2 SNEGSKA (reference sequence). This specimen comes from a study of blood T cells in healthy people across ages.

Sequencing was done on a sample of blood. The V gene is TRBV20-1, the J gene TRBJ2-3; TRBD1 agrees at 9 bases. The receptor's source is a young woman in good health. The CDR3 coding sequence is TGCAGTGTCCTTCACAGGGGGCTAGATACGCAGTATTTT. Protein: CSVLHRGLDTQYF.